The 4 T cell receptor beta chains below were found in one sample sequenced in a study of tumour-infiltrating T cells in Burkitt lymphoma. This table comes from immunoSEQ multiplex PCR, and its TCRdb copy is limited to in-frame clones, with some not included. The data show roughly 7,100 clones, with approximately 18% seen just once and 3% held by the top ten. Sequencing used tumor tissue. All receptors come from a human donor with diffuse large B-cell lymphoma.

The chain carries TRBV29-1 and TRBJ2-7; 9 nucleotides agree with TRBD1. Germline CDR1 SQVTM, CDR2 ANQGSEA. J gave up 0 bases and V 5 bases, and 8 bases lay outside the gene matches. The CDR3 totals 15 residues. This chain's CDR3 is CSVLLGTGSSYEQYF. The CDR3 nucleotides are TGCAGCGTTCTTCTCGGGACAGGGAGCTCCTACGAGCAGTACTTC.

This chain joins TRBV29-1 and TRBJ2-7, with TRBD1 identical over 8 bases. Trimming cost V 7 bases and J 3 bases; bases outside gene matches: 2. This CDR3 comprises 11 residues. Germline CDR1 SQVTM, CDR2 ANQGSEA. CDR3 nucleotide sequence: TGCAGCGCAACAGGGGGCTACGAGCAGTACTTC. Its protein is CSATGGYEQYF.

A few counts support this clone. The chain couples TRBV19 to TRBJ1-5, with D hard to call. The length of the CDR3 is 13 residues. CDR1 is LNHDA and CDR2 is SQIVND in the germline V gene (reference sequence). Trimming left V 5 bases short and J 2 bases short, with 7 bases between. This CDR3 is CASSWRGNQPQHF. The CDR3 region has the DNA TGTGCCAGTAGTTGGCGGGGCAATCAGCCCCAGCATTTT.

The genes are TRBV28 and TRBJ2-1; TRBD2 matches 10 bases. CDR3 length equals 17 residues. Germline loops: CDR1 MDHEN, CDR2 SYDVKM. The ends lost 0 bases at V and 8 bases at J; junction bases unmatched: 10. The CDR3 reads CASSLWSGRAQGDEQFF. The CDR3 DNA reads as TGTGCCAGCAGTTTATGGAGCGGGAGGGCCCAGGGGGATGAGCAGTTCTTC.